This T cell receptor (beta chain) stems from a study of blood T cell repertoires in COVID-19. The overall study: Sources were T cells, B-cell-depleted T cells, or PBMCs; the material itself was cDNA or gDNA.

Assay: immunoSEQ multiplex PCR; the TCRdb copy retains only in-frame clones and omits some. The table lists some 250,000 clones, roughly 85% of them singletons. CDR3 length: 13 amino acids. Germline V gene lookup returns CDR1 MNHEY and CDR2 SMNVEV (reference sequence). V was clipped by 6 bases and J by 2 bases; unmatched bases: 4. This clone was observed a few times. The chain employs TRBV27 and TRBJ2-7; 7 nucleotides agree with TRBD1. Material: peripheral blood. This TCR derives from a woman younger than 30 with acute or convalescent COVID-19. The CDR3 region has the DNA TGTGCCAGCAGCGGACAGGAGACCTACGAGCAGTACTTC. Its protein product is CASSGQETYEQYF.